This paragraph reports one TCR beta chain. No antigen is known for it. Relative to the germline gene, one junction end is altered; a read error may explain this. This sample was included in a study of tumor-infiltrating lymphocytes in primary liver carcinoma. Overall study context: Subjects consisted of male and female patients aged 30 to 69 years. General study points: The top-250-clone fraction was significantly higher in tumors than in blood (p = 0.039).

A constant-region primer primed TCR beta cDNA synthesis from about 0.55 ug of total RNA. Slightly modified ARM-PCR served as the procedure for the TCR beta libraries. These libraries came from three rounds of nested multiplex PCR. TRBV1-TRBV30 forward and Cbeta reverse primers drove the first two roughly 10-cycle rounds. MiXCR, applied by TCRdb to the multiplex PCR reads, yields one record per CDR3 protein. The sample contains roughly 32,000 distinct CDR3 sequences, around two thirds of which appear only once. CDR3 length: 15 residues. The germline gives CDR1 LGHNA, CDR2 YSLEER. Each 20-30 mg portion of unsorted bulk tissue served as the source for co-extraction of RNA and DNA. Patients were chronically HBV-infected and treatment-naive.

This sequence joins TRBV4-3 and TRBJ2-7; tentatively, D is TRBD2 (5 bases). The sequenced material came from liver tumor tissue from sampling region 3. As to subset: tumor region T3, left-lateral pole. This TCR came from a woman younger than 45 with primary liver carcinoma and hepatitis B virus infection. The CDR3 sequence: CANSQGRWRGHEQYF. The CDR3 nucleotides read TGTGCCAACAGCCAAGGTCGATGGAGAGGGCATGAGCAGTACTTC.